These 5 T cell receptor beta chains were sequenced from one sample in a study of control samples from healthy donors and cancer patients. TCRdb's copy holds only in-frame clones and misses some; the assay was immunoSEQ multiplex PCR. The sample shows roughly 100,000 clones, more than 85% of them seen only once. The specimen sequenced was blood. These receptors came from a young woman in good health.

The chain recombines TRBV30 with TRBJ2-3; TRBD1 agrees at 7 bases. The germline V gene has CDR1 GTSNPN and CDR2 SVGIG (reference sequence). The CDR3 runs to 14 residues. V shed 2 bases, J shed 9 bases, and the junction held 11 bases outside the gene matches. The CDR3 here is CAWSNTGVSITQYF. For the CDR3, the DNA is TGTGCCTGGAGTAACACAGGGGTCAGCATAACGCAGTATTTT.

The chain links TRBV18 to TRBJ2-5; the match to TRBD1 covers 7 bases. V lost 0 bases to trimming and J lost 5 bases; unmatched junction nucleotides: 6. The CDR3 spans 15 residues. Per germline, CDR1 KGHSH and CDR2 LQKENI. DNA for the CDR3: TGTGCCAGCTCACCACCGATGGACAGGCGGGAGACCCAGTACTTC. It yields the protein CASSPPMDRRETQYF. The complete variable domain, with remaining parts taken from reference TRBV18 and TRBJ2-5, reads NAGVMQNPRHLVRRRGQEARLRCSPMKGHSHVYWYRQLPEEGLKFMVYLQKENIIDESGMPKERFSAEFPKEGPSILRIQQVVRGDSAAYFCASSPPMDRRETQYFGPGTRLLVL.

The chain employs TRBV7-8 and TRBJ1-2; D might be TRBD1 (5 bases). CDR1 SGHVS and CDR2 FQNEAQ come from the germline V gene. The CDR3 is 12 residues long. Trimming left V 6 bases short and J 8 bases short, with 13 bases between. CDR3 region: CASRATGGGYTF. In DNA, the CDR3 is TGTGCCAGCAGAGCAACAGGAGGGGGCTACACCTTC.

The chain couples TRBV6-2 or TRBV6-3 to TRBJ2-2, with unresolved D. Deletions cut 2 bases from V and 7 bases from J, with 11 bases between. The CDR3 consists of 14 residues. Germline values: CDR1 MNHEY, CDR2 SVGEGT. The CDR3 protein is CASSYTTWIGELFF. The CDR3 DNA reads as TGTGCCAGCAGTTACACGACCTGGATCGGGGAGCTGTTTTTT.

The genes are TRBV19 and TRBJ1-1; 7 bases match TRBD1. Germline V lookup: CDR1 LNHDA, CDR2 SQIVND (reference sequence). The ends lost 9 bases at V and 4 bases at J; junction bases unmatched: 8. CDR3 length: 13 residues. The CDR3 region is CASIQGWGTEAFF. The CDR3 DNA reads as TGTGCCAGCATACAGGGGTGGGGCACTGAAGCTTTCTTT.